This is a list of T cell receptor beta chains from one sample in a study of cytomegalovirus exposure and HLA in healthy donors. Assay used: immunoSEQ multiplex PCR; TCRdb lists only in-frame clones, some missing. The sample shows some 140,000 clones, 80% of them seen only once. Specimen: PBMCs. These receptors all stem from a man under 40 in good health and CMV-seronegative. The CDR3 runs from the conserved cysteine through the conserved F or W. A D gene is named only where the DNA matches it firmly. Size values are once, few and many counts, or a class for expanded clones, and some rows have none.

.	.	TRBJ1-5	TRBV15	TGTGCCACCAGCAGAGATCGTGGGGGCCAGCCCCAGCATTTT	CATSRDRGGQPQHF
.	.	TRBJ2-3	TRBV7-8	TGTGCCAGCAGCTTATTCACAGCACGTACAGATACGCAGTATTTT	CASSLFTARTDTQYF
.	TRBD2	TRBJ2-5	TRBV7-8	TGTGCCAGCGTCCCGACTAGCGGCCAAGAGACCCAGTACTTC	CASVPTSGQETQYF
.	.	TRBJ1-1	TRBV7-2	TGTGCCAGCAGCCGTGGAACCCTAGGGGGAGGGCCTGAAGCTTTCTTT	CASSRGTLGGGPEAFF
once	TRBD2	TRBJ2-2	TRBV7-7	TGTGCCAGCAGCCAAGGACTAGCGGGTGCCACCGGGGAGCTGTTTTTT	CASSQGLAGATGELFF
.	.	TRBJ2-1	TRBV21-1	TGTGCCAGCACTCTCCCTGGGACAGAGGATGAGCAGTTCTTC	CASTLPGTEDEQFF
.	.	TRBJ2-7	TRBV4-1	TGCGCCAGCAGCCAAGATCACTCAGGCAGTTCCTACGAGCAGTACTTC	CASSQDHSGSSYEQYF
.	TRBD2	TRBJ2-5	TRBV2	TGTGCCAGCAGTTGGACTAGCGGAGGGGGTGAGACCCAGTACTTC	CASSWTSGGGETQYF
.	.	TRBJ1-2	TRBV13	TGTGCCAGCAGCCTAGGGATCTCTTCTCGCGATGGCTACACCTTC	CASSLGISSRDGYTF
.	TRBD2	TRBJ2-2	TRBV7-2	TGTGCCAGCAGCTTGGGGACTAGCGCCTACACCGGGGAGCTGTTTTTT	CASSLGTSAYTGELFF
.	.	TRBJ2-5	TRBV27	TGTGCCAGCAGTAGGAGTATTCAAGAGACCCAGTACTTC	CASSRSIQETQYF
.	.	TRBJ2-7	TRBV4-3	TGCGCCAGCAGCCAAGAATTCAACAGGGTAGGCTCCTACGAGCAGTACTTC	CASSQEFNRVGSYEQYF
.	TRBD2	TRBJ2-1	TRBV7-2	TGTGCCAGCAGCTTAGAGGGACTAGCGGGTCTAGAGCAGTTCTTC	CASSLEGLAGLEQFF